This TCR beta chain was obtained from a study of T cells in Graves' hyperthyroidism and ophthalmopathy. General study points: The model made its ophthalmopathy prediction, and onset followed a median approximately six months later.

There were TCR beta CDR3 regions amplified from RNA transcripts. First-round RT-PCR of the TCR CDR3 relied on the HTBI primer set. TCRdb passed the multiplex PCR reads through MiXCR, listing each CDR3 protein once. This sample has 550,000 to 700,000 distinct CDR3 sequences; about 43% occur once, and the top ten carry roughly 19%. In germline, CDR1 is SGHDN, CDR2 FVKESK. The CDR3 consists of 16 residues. V dropped 1 base and J dropped 6; count of bases not matched to a gene: 9. On this clonotype: Its antigen is not identified.

This chain links TRBV14 with TRBJ2-1; 7 nucleotides agree with TRBD2. The receptor comes from an adult woman with Graves' disease, either hyperthyroidism or ophthalmopathy (not recorded which). The specimen was peripheral blood or thyroid tissue (not recorded which). This CDR3 is CASSQVGLAVTNEQFF. The CDR3 DNA is TGTGCCAGCAGCCAAGTTGGGCTAGCGGTAACCAATGAGCAGTTCTTC.